The next 28 T cell receptor beta chains were all read from a single sample in a study of identical twins. TCRdb ran MiXCR on the 5' RACE reads and lists one entry per CDR3 protein. This table has about 220,000 distinct CDR3 sequences, 6% to 7% appearing once. These sequences were also reported in another study, on T cells expressing NK-cell markers.

The sample was CD8+ T cells sorted from blood. Source of these receptors: a woman under 30 in good health.

This clonotype showed up many times. V is TRBV12-3 or TRBV12-4 and J is TRBJ1-5; D perhaps matches TRBD1 (5 bases). V lost 7 bases and J 4 bases, leaving 17 bases between the germline ends. This CDR3 has 15 residues. CDR3 in amino acids: CASNLDGGVNQPQHF. As DNA, the CDR3 is TGTGCCAGCAACCTGGACGGGGGAGTTAATCAGCCCCAGCATTTT.

This clonotype showed up just a few times. The V call is TRBV7-6, the J call TRBJ2-1; TRBD1 aligns across 11 bases. Unmatched junction bases numbered 10, after V lost 5 bases and J lost 4 bases. CDR3 length: 17 residues. Germline V lookup: CDR1 SGHVS, CDR2 FNYEAQ. The CDR3 DNA sequence: TGTGCCAGCAGCCTTACTGGGACAGGGGGGGGTTACAATGAGCAGTTCTTC. It translates to CASSLTGTGGGYNEQFF.

This clonotype was recorded many times. The rearrangement joins TRBV20-1 to TRBJ1-4; perhaps TRBD1 as D (5 bases). V shed 6 bases and J shed 8 bases, with 16 bases lying between them. Germline V gene lookup returns CDR1 DFQATT and CDR2 SNEGSKA (reference sequence). The CDR3 has 13 amino acids. CDR3 nucleotides: TGCAGTGCCCCCCAGGGAGGGAGAGAAAAACTGTTTTTT. It specifies CSAPQGGREKLFF.

The table lists this clonotype with a few counts. The V call is TRBV19, the J call TRBJ1-1; D gene uncertain. This CDR3 spans 14 amino acids. The germline V and J ends were trimmed by 6 bases and 0 bases, with 11 bases remaining between them. Germline V CDR1 and CDR2: LNHDA, SQIVND (reference sequence). The CDR3 bases are TGTGCCAGTAGCGAAGTAGGGCTGAACACTGAAGCTTTCTTT. The encoded protein is CASSEVGLNTEAFF. Full variable domain (missing parts from reference TRBV19 and TRBJ1-1): DGGITQSPKYLFRKEGQNVTLSCEQNLNHDAMYWYRQDPGQGLRLIYYSQIVNDFQKGDIAEGYSVSREKKESFPLTVTSAQKNPTAFYLCASSEVGLNTEAFFGQGTRLTVV.

This clonotype was recorded at least ten times. This chain connects TRBV7-2 to TRBJ2-1, with a possible D match to TRBD1 (5 bases). This CDR3 is 15 amino acids long. The V gene's germline CDR1 is SGHTA and CDR2 FQGNSA. The V and J ends lost 4 bases and 0 bases respectively, with 10 bases between them. In nucleotides, the CDR3 is TGTGCCAGCAGCTCCGACAGATTCTCCTACAATGAGCAGTTCTTC. It specifies CASSSDRFSYNEQFF.

This chain connects TRBV6-1 to TRBJ2-5; D remains ambiguous. The CDR3 loop spans 15 amino acids. From germline, CDR1 is MNHNS and CDR2 SASEGT. V lost 6 bases and J lost 4, with 18 bases in between. CDR3 protein: CASSSSLGRGETQYF. CDR3 bases: TGTGCCAGCAGCTCCAGCCTAGGCCGTGGAGAGACCCAGTACTTC.

The V gene is TRBV15, the J gene TRBJ1-2; a weak D match, TRBD1 (5 bases). Deletions cut 0 bases from V and 3 bases from J, with 8 bases between. CDR1 is LNHNV and CDR2 is YYDKDF in the germline V gene (reference sequence). CDR3 length equals 14 residues. CDR3 DNA sequence: TGTGCCACCAGCAGAGACAGGGCTGACTATGGCTACACCTTC. Translated, it gives CATSRDRADYGYTF.

The chain carries TRBV6-1 and TRBJ1-1; maybe TRBD1 (5 bases). V was cut by 5 bases and J by 1 base, with 14 bases left in between. The CDR3 has 15 residues. Looked up from germline, CDR1 is MNHNS and CDR2 is SASEGT. The CDR3 loop reads CASSTTLGRNTEAFF. The CDR3 nucleotides read TGTGCCAGCAGTACGACCTTGGGGCGGAACACTGAAGCTTTCTTT.

CDR3 nucleotides: TGTGCCAGCAGTTACCTGAGCCGGGGGGGGCGAGAGACCCAGTACTTC. Protein product: CASSYLSRGGRETQYF. The V call is TRBV6-5, the J call TRBJ2-5, with TRBD2 matching over 8 bases. Germline V gene sequence: CDR1 MNHEY, CDR2 SVGAGI. V gave up 2 bases and J gave up 4 bases; unmatched junction bases: 9. This CDR3 spans 16 amino acids.

This clonotype has a handful of counts. V gene TRBV5-5 combines with J gene TRBJ1-3; D is undetermined. There are 16 residues in the CDR3. The germline V and J ends were trimmed by 0 bases and 0 bases, with 10 bases remaining between them. Germline CDR1 and CDR2: SGHKS and YYEKEE (reference sequence). DNA for the CDR3: TGTGCCAGCAGCTTGGAATGGAGCCGCTCTGGAAACACCATATATTTT. This encodes CASSLEWSRSGNTIYF.

This sequence joins TRBV20-1 and TRBJ1-2; 8 nucleotides line up with TRBD1. Germline CDR1 and CDR2: DFQATT and SNEGSKA (reference sequence). V lost 6 bases to trimming and J lost 3 bases; unmatched junction nucleotides: 6. The CDR3 covers 13 residues. The CDR3 is CSASSDRDYGYTF. CDR3 in DNA: TGCAGTGCCAGTTCGGACAGGGACTATGGCTACACCTTC.

This clonotype has a count of ten or more. The chain links TRBV20-1 to TRBJ2-2; 10 positions match TRBD1. Looked up from germline, CDR1 is DFQATT and CDR2 is SNEGSKA (reference sequence). The J segment lost 10 bases and the V segment lost 1 base, leaving 9 bases of the junction unmatched. This CDR3 contains 15 residues. As DNA, the CDR3 is TGCAGTGCTAGAGGGGGGACAGGGGATATGGAGGAGCTGTTTTTT. It encodes CSARGGTGDMEELFF.

This clonotype was counted between two and nine times. The gene calls are TRBV27 and TRBJ1-5; D gene ambiguous. V was pared by 6 bases and J by 7 bases, with 10 bases between. The germline CDR1 and CDR2 sequences are MNHEY and SMNVEV (reference sequence). The CDR3 length is 12 residues. DNA for the CDR3: TGTGCCAGCAGATCAGGCGTGCAGCCCCAGCATTTT. Protein product: CASRSGVQPQHF.

This clonotype was picked up a small number of times. This rearrangement joins TRBV20-1 to TRBJ2-1; D ambiguous. V dropped 3 bases and J dropped 4 bases, with 13 bases sitting between them. Germline V CDR1 and CDR2: DFQATT, SNEGSKA (reference sequence). This CDR3 region has 14 residues. For the CDR3, the DNA is TGCAGTGCTAGGTACGACGGTTTTTACAATGAGCAGTTCTTC. It yields the protein CSARYDGFYNEQFF.

At least ten counts were recorded for this clonotype. The gene calls are TRBV7-9 and TRBJ2-7; D is tentatively TRBD1 or TRBD2 (5 bases each). This CDR3 comprises 14 residues. Germline CDR1 is SEHNR and CDR2 is FQNEAQ (reference sequence). Between the trimmed V and J ends, which lost 5 bases and 7 bases, there was a span of 18 bases. The CDR3 DNA is TGTGCCAGCAGCCCGCCGGGACGGGGTTTAGAGCAGTACTTC. As protein: CASSPPGRGLEQYF.

This clonotype occurred many times. V usage is TRBV7-8 and J usage is TRBJ1-1, with TRBD1 identical over 9 bases. The ends lost 3 bases at V and 3 bases at J; junction bases unmatched: 2. There are 14 residues in the CDR3. Germline values: CDR1 SGHVS, CDR2 FQNEAQ. The CDR3 bases are TGTGCCAGCAGCTTTGGGACAGGGCACACTGAAGCTTTCTTT. Protein sequence: CASSFGTGHTEAFF.

This clonotype was detected a few times. The chain couples TRBV20-1 to TRBJ2-3; 10 nucleotides match TRBD2. Germline lookup yields CDR1 DFQATT and CDR2 SNEGSKA (reference sequence). Trimming at V came to 2 bases and at J to 2 bases, leaving 7 bases not matched to a gene. The CDR3 runs 16 residues. CDR3 loop: CSARLAGDSFTDTQYF. The CDR3 coding sequence is TGCAGTGCTAGACTAGCGGGGGACTCCTTCACAGATACGCAGTATTTT.

The V call is TRBV4-1, the J call TRBJ2-7; perhaps TRBD2 as D (5 bases). The ends were cut back, 0 bases at V and 0 bases at J, with 12 bases in the middle. The CDR3 is made up of 16 amino acids. Germline CDR1 is MGHRA and CDR2 is YSYEKL. CDR3: CASSQERTGSSYEQYF. The CDR3 nucleotides read TGCGCCAGCAGCCAAGAAAGAACGGGGAGCTCCTACGAGCAGTACTTC.

The rearrangement links TRBV10-3 to TRBJ2-7; no clear D gene. V lost 4 bases and J 3 bases, leaving 7 bases between the germline ends. CDR3 length: 12 residues. Germline values: CDR1 ENHRY, CDR2 SYGVKD. For the CDR3, the DNA is TGTGCCATCAGTGGGGAAGACTACGAGCAGTACTTC. Its protein product is CAISGEDYEQYF.

This clonotype was counted ten times or more. This sequence joins TRBV9 and TRBJ1-2; D uncertain. The CDR3 covers 15 residues. Trimming took off 0 bases at V and 7 bases at J, with 16 bases between the two ends. Germline assignment: CDR1 SGDLS and CDR2 YYNGEE. The CDR3 DNA sequence: TGTGCCAGCAGCGTAGCTACTTCCCGTTCCAGTGGCTACACCTTC. It translates to CASSVATSRSSGYTF.

This clonotype was observed a few times. J is TRBJ2-7 and V is TRBV29-1; D is perhaps TRBD2 (6 bases). This CDR3 spans 12 amino acids. Looked up from germline, CDR1 is SQVTM and CDR2 is ANQGSEA. V was cut by 1 base and J by 5 bases, with 9 bases left in between. This CDR3 reads CSVEGRGHEQYF. In DNA, the CDR3 is TGCAGCGTTGAAGGGCGGGGCCACGAGCAGTACTTC.

Many counts were recorded for this clonotype. The chain recombines TRBV12-3 or TRBV12-4 with TRBJ2-1, with D uncertain. Trimming removed 7 bases from V and 8 bases from J, with 0 bases in between. The CDR3 is 8 amino acids. CDR3 sequence reads: CASNEQFF. The CDR3 region has the DNA TGTGCCAGCAATGAGCAGTTCTTC.

In this sample, this clonotype turned up a few times. This could be a read error, since a much larger clone is one nucleotide away. The chain uses TRBV5-6 and TRBJ1-4; D might be TRBD1 (5 bases). Trimming removed 0 bases at V and 8 bases at J, with 8 bases between. Germline assignment: CDR1 SGHDT and CDR2 YYEEEE. The length of the CDR3 is 13 residues. CDR3 loop: CASSLVQEEKLFF. The CDR3 nucleotides are TGTGCCAGCAGCTTGGTACAGGAGGAAAAACTGTTTTTT.

About this clonotype: It is unclear where the CDR3 begins or ends on the DNA, so no DNA is shown, and the CDR3 is as TCRdb lists it. This chain links TRBV9 with TRBJ1-4; the D call in the table, TRBD1, was not verified against the DNA. Germline V lookup: CDR1 SGDLS, CDR2 YYNGEE. The CDR3 is 13 amino acids in total, end residues counted. CDR3 sequence reads: CASSVGGGTAMVF.

The sample holds many counts of this clonotype. This chain connects TRBV9 to TRBJ2-1; unclear D gene. The CDR3 has 11 residues. Germline CDR1 is SGDLS and CDR2 is YYNGEE. V shed 0 bases and J shed 9 bases, with 4 bases lying between them. Here the CDR3 DNA reads TGTGCCAGCAGCGTAGGGGCTGAGCAGTTCTTC. Residues: CASSVGAEQFF.

The chain couples TRBV3-1 to TRBJ2-7, with TRBD1 matching over 8 bases. The CDR3 totals 15 residues. The V and J ends lost 4 bases and 0 bases, in that order; junction bases with no gene match: 5. CDR1 and CDR2 (germline): LGHDT, YNNKEL (reference sequence). The CDR3 DNA is TGTGCCAGCAGCCCATGGACAGGGAGCTCCTACGAGCAGTACTTC. Protein sequence: CASSPWTGSSYEQYF.

The rearrangement links TRBV12-3 or TRBV12-4 to TRBJ2-7; tentatively, D is TRBD1 (6 bases). The CDR3 loop spans 13 amino acids. V lost 7 bases and J 1 base, leaving 11 bases between the germline ends. CDR3 residues: CASTTGLSYEQYF. The CDR3 coding sequence is TGTGCCAGCACGACAGGTCTTTCCTACGAGCAGTACTTC.

This chain connects TRBV19 to TRBJ1-5; no clear D gene. The length of the CDR3 is 14 residues. The V and J ends lost 1 base and 0 bases respectively, with 4 bases between them. CDR1 is LNHDA and CDR2 is SQIVND in the germline V gene (reference sequence). For the CDR3, the DNA is TGTGCCAGTAGTATAGGGGATAGCAATCAGCCCCAGCATTTT. Translated: CASSIGDSNQPQHF.